These T cell receptor beta chains were read from a single sample in a study of OX40 agonist ivuxolimab in advanced cancers. Only in-frame clones appear in the TCRdb table, and some are missing; sequencing was by immunoSEQ multiplex PCR. The profile shows around 5,100 clones, 71% of them singletons. The sequencing used CD4+ or CD8+ T cells sorted from blood, collected in a trial of the OX40 agonist ivuxolimab. These receptors all come from an adult with an advanced solid tumor such as melanoma, head and neck, liver or kidney cancer. The CDR3 runs from the conserved cysteine through the conserved F or W. A D gene is named only where the DNA matches it firmly. Only some rows state a clone size, as once, few, many or a class for expanded clones.

d_call clone_size j_call v_call cdr3_nt cdr3_aa
NA once TRBJ1-1 TRBV4-1 TGCGCCAGCAGCCAAGCACCACAGGTCGGCACTGAAGCTTTCTTT CASSQAPQVGTEAFF
NA NA TRBJ2-7 TRBV10-3 TGTGCCATCAGTGAGGGGGGGCTGGGCGACGAGCAGTACTTC CAISEGGLGDEQYF
TRBD1 few TRBJ2-7 TRBV4-3 TGCGCCAGCAGCCAAGGGACAGGGAACTACGAGCAGTACTTC CASSQGTGNYEQYF
NA NA TRBJ2-3 TRBV6-4 TGTGCCAGCAGTTACTCGGACGGAGATACGCAGTATTTT CASSYSDGDTQYF
TRBD2 few TRBJ2-2 TRBV11-2 TGTGCCAGCAGCCAAGGACTAGCGGGAGGGCTAAAGACCGGGGAGCTGTTTTTT CASSQGLAGGLKTGELFF
NA NA TRBJ2-7 TRBV11-1 TGTGCCAGCAGCTTAGTACTGGGGGAGCAGTACTTC CASSLVLGEQYF
NA once TRBJ2-7 TRBV5-1 TGCGCCAGCAGCGAGTCGGGACTGGGGAATTACGAGCAGTACTTC CASSESGLGNYEQYF
TRBD1 NA TRBJ2-7 TRBV30 TGTGCCTGGGCAACCGGGACAGGGGCCGAGCAGTACTTC CAWATGTGAEQYF
TRBD1 NA TRBJ2-1 TRBV13 TGTGCCAGCAGTCCCCGGGACAGGGCGGCCAATGAGCAGTTCTTC CASSPRDRAANEQFF
TRBD2 NA TRBJ2-3 TRBV4-1 TGCGCCAGCAGCCAAGCAGCGGGGCTAGCCCGCACAGATACGCAGTATTTT CASSQAAGLARTDTQYF
NA NA TRBJ2-7 TRBV5-1 TGCGCCAGCCGAAAGGGCTACGAGCAGTACTTC CASRKGYEQYF
NA medium-sized TRBJ2-2 TRBV11-3 TGTGCCAGCAGCTTAGACAGGGGAGGTACCGGGGAGCTGTTTTTT CASSLDRGGTGELFF
TRBD2 NA TRBJ2-1 TRBV5-1 TGCGCCAGCAGCTTGGCTGGACTAGCTCCTTACAATGAGCAGTTCTTC CASSLAGLAPYNEQFF
TRBD2 NA TRBJ2-1 TRBV9 TGTGCCAGCAGCGTATGGAGCGGGAGGGCCATGGATGAGCAGTTCTTC CASSVWSGRAMDEQFF
NA few TRBJ2-7 TRBV7-6 TGTGCCAGCAGCAAAGACAGCCCCTACGAGCAGTACTTC CASSKDSPYEQYF
NA few TRBJ2-7 TRBV7-6 TGTGCCAGCAGCTCCACTGATTACGAGCAGTACTTC CASSSTDYEQYF
TRBD1 NA TRBJ1-2 TRBV9 TGTGCCAGCAGCGTAGGGACAGGGGGCAACGGCTACACCTTC CASSVGTGGNGYTF
NA NA TRBJ2-3 TRBV9 TGTGCCAGCAGCTTACATGGGTCAGATACGCAGTATTTT CASSLHGSDTQYF
TRBD1 NA TRBJ1-2 TRBV6-5 TGTGCCAGCAGTTACTCAAGGGCAGGGGGCGAGTATGGCTACACCTTC CASSYSRAGGEYGYTF
NA NA TRBJ2-7 TRBV7-2 TGTGCCAGCAGTCCGGGGACGGGCGCCTACGAGCAGTACTTC CASSPGTGAYEQYF
NA NA TRBJ1-1 TRBV9 TGTGCCAGCAGCGTAGGGGGGGTGAATGAAGCTTTCTTT CASSVGGVNEAFF
TRBD1 few TRBJ1-1 TRBV5-6 TGTGCCAGCAGCTTGGCCGGGACAGGGAGTGAAGCTTTCTTT CASSLAGTGSEAFF
TRBD2 NA TRBJ2-1 TRBV9 TGTGCCAGCAGCGCCCCTACTAGCGGGACCAACAATGAGCAGTTCTTC CASSAPTSGTNNEQFF
NA NA TRBJ2-1 TRBV6-5 TGTGCCAGCAGTTACTCTTGGAGATATGAGCAGTTCTTC CASSYSWRYEQFF
TRBD1 NA TRBJ2-7 TRBV29-1 TGCAGCGTTGAGGCGGGACAGGTCTCCTACGAGCAGTACTTC CSVEAGQVSYEQYF
TRBD1 once TRBJ2-3 TRBV18 TGTGCCAGCTCACCACTCTGGACAGGGGGCGAATATACGCAGTATTTT CASSPLWTGGEYTQYF
TRBD1 NA TRBJ2-3 TRBV9 TGTGCCAGCAGCGTAGATCCAGGGGGAACAGATACGCAGTATTTT CASSVDPGGTDTQYF
NA NA TRBJ2-1 TRBV9 TGTGCCAGCACCCCTCCGGGACCCACCTACAATGAGCAGTTCTTC CASTPPGPTYNEQFF
NA NA TRBJ2-2 TRBV5-8 TGTGCCAGCAGCTTCCGTCTCAGGAAAGGGGAGCTGTTTTTT CASSFRLRKGELFF
NA NA TRBJ2-5 TRBV6-6 TGTGCCAGCAGTTACTTCCTGGCGGGGGAGACCCAGTACTTC CASSYFLAGETQYF
NA once TRBJ2-7 TRBV5-6 TGTGCCAGCAGCTTCCAGTCAGCCTACGAGCAGTACTTC CASSFQSAYEQYF
TRBD1 NA TRBJ1-5 TRBV19 TGTGCCAGTAGTTTACAGGGGTGCAGGAGCAATCAGCCCCAGCATTTT CASSLQGCRSNQPQHF
TRBD1 NA TRBJ1-2 TRBV5-6 TGTGCCAGCAGCTTGGGGACAGGGCGAGGCTACACCTTC CASSLGTGRGYTF
TRBD1 once TRBJ2-5 TRBV28 TGTGCCAGCAGTTTGCTCCCCGGACAGGGACAAGAGACCCAGTACTTC CASSLLPGQGQETQYF
NA few TRBJ1-5 TRBV9 TGTGCCAGCAGCTCACAGGGTCATCAGCCCCAGCATTTT CASSSQGHQPQHF
TRBD1 NA TRBJ1-5 TRBV11-2 TGTGCCAGCAGCTTAGGGACAGGTAGCAATCAGCCCCAGCATTTT CASSLGTGSNQPQHF
TRBD2 NA TRBJ2-1 TRBV9 TGTGCCAGCAGCGTAGGACTAGCCGGGTCAAATGAGCAGTTCTTC CASSVGLAGSNEQFF
NA large TRBJ2-2 TRBV29-1 TGCAGCGTTGTGTTATTAGTTGGGGCCGGGGAGCTGTTTTTT CSVVLLVGAGELFF
NA NA TRBJ1-1 TRBV5-5 TGTGCCAGCAGCAGGCAGACCAACGGAGCTGAAGCTTTCTTT CASSRQTNGAEAFF
TRBD1 NA TRBJ1-4 TRBV15 TGTGCCACCAGCAGAGATTATGGAGGGACAGGGGCTAAAGATGAAAAACTGTTTTTT CATSRDYGGTGAKDEKLFF
TRBD1 NA TRBJ1-5 TRBV6-5 TGTGCCAGCAGTCCCGGGACAGGCGGAAATCAGCCCCAGCATTTT CASSPGTGGNQPQHF
NA NA TRBJ2-2 TRBV7-8 TGTGCCTGTTCTGAGGGCACCGGGGAGCTGTTTTTT CACSEGTGELFF
TRBD1 NA TRBJ2-7 TRBV7-9 TGTGCCAGCAGCCCCTACTCCTCGGGACAGGTCCTCTACGAGCAGTACTTC CASSPYSSGQVLYEQYF
TRBD2 NA TRBJ2-3 TRBV27 TGTGCCAGCACCCTTCTAGCGGGAGTTTCAGATACGCAGTATTTT CASTLLAGVSDTQYF
NA NA TRBJ1-1 TRBV9 TGTGCCAGCAGCGTAGCTGGGGGCGCGGGCACTGAAGCTTTCTTT CASSVAGGAGTEAFF
TRBD2 NA TRBJ2-7 TRBV9 TGTGCCAGCAGCGCCTCCGCGGGAGGCTACGAGCAGTACTTC CASSASAGGYEQYF
NA NA TRBJ1-3 TRBV28 TGTGCCAGCAGTATATGGACCCCGACAGGCCCCCTCTCTGGAAACACCATATATTTT CASSIWTPTGPLSGNTIYF
TRBD1 once TRBJ2-1 TRBV28 TGTGCCAGCAGTTTTCCCCTCATCCGACAGGGAACCTCTTACAATGAGCAGTTCTTC CASSFPLIRQGTSYNEQFF
TRBD1 medium-sized TRBJ2-5 TRBV27 TGTGCCAGCAGTTTATCAAGGACAGGGGATATCACACAAGATGAGACCCAGTACTTC CASSLSRTGDITQDETQYF
NA NA TRBJ1-2 TRBV9 TGTGCCAGCAGCGTAGCCCTAGGGTTTGACGATGGCTACACCTTC CASSVALGFDDGYTF
TRBD1 NA TRBJ2-7 TRBV9 TGTGCCAGCAGCGTAGGGGACAGCATCTCCTACGAGCAGTACTTC CASSVGDSISYEQYF
NA NA TRBJ2-2 TRBV6-5 TGTGCCAGCGCGCCTCTGGTGAACACCGGGGAGCTGTTTTTT CASAPLVNTGELFF
TRBD2 NA TRBJ2-7 TRBV9 TGTGCCAGCAGCACCCTTAGCGGGGAGCAGTACTTC CASSTLSGEQYF
NA NA TRBJ2-7 TRBV27 TGTGCCAGCGCTACGCCTCAGGGTACCTACGAGCAGTACTTC CASATPQGTYEQYF
NA NA TRBJ2-3 TRBV13 TGTGCCAGCAGCCCTCCTCGCACAGATACGCAGTATTTT CASSPPRTDTQYF